This T cell receptor (beta chain) was obtained from a study of blood T cell repertoires in COVID-19. Study at large: Italy, Spain and the United States were the sources of the convalescent and acute COVID-19 samples. Sample material is recorded as cDNA or gDNA derived from T cells, B-cell-depleted T cells, or PBMCs.

The CDR3 consists of 14 residues. Per germline, CDR1 MGHRA and CDR2 YSYEKL. Trimming took 2 bases from V and 6 from J, leaving 10 bases between them. As handled by the study authors: Nucleated cell counts were estimated from reference gene primer amplification. Method: immunoSEQ multiplex PCR; TCRdb's copy keeps in-frame clones and lacks some. V and J calls plus clone size are reproduced from that table; the DNA served to infer D and trimming. Of about 130,000 clones listed, roughly four fifths are singletons. The source material was peripheral blood. This clonotype originated in a woman in her forties or fifties with acute or convalescent COVID-19. The V gene is TRBV4-1, the J gene TRBJ1-4; possible D gene TRBD1, 5 bases. As DNA, the CDR3 is TGCGCCAGCAGCCAATCCCAGGGTTATGAAAAACTGTTTTTT. Encoded protein: CASSQSQGYEKLFF.